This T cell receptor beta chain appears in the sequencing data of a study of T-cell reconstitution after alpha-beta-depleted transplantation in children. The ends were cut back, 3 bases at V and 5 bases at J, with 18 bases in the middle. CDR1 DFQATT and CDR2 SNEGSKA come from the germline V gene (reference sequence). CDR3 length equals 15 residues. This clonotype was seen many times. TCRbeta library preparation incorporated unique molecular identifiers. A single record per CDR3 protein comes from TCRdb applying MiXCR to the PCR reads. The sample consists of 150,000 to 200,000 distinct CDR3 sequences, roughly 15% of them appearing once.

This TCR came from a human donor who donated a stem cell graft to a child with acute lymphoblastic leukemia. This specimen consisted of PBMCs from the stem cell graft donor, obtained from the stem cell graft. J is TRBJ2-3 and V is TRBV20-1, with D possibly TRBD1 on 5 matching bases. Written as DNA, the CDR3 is TGCAGTGCTAGGAAGGACAACCTGGGCGGAGATACGCAGTATTTT. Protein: CSARKDNLGGDTQYF.